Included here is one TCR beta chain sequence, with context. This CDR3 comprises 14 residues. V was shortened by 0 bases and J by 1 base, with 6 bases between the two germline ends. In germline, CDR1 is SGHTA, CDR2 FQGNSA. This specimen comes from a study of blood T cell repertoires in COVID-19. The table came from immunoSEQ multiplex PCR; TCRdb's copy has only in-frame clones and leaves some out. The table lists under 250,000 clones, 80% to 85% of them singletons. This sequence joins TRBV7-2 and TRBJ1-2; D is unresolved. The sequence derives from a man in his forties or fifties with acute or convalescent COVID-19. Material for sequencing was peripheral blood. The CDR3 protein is CASSLAVSNYGYTF. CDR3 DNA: TGTGCCAGCAGCTTAGCGGTTAGTAACTATGGCTACACCTTC.